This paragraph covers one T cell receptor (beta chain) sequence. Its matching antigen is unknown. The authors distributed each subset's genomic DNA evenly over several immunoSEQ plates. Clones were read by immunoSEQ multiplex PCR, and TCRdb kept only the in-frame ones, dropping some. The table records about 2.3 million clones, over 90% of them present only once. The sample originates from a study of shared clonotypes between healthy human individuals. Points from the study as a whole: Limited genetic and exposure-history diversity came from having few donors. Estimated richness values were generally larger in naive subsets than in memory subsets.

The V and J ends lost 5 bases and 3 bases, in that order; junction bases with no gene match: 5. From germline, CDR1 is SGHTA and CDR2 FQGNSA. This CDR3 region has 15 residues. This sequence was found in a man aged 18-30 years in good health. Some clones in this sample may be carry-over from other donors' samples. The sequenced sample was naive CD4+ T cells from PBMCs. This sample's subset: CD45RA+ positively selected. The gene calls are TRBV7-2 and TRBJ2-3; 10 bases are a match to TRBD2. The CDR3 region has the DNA TGTGCCAGCAGCAACCAGGGACTAGCGACAGATACGCAGTATTTT. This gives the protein CASSNQGLATDTQYF.